The entry below gives a single T cell receptor beta chain sequence along with its context. The sample belongs to a study of blood T cell repertoires in COVID-19. Study as a whole: Specimens from acute and convalescent COVID-19 originated in the United States, Italy and Spain. T cells, B-cell-depleted T cells, or PBMCs provided the cDNA or gDNA that served as material.

Germline CDR1 is SGDLS and CDR2 is YYNGEE. The CDR3 consists of 16 residues. Unmatched junction bases numbered 9, after V lost 3 bases and J lost 4 bases. How the authors handled the data: How many nucleated cells were present was estimated from reference gene primer amplification. Using immunoSEQ multiplex PCR, the repertoire was profiled, and TCRdb retains in-frame clones only, with some absent. That table gives V, J and clone size, and the DNA gave D and trimming. This table holds about 43,000 clones, roughly 86% found once. The sequencing sample was made of peripheral blood. The chain recombines TRBV9 with TRBJ2-5; TRBD2 agrees at 10 bases. This receptor was taken from a man aged 55 to 70 with active COVID-19. Written as DNA, the CDR3 is TGTGCCAGCAGCGGGCGGAGCGGGGGGGCCGGAGAGACCCAGTACTTC. Its protein is CASSGRSGGAGETQYF.